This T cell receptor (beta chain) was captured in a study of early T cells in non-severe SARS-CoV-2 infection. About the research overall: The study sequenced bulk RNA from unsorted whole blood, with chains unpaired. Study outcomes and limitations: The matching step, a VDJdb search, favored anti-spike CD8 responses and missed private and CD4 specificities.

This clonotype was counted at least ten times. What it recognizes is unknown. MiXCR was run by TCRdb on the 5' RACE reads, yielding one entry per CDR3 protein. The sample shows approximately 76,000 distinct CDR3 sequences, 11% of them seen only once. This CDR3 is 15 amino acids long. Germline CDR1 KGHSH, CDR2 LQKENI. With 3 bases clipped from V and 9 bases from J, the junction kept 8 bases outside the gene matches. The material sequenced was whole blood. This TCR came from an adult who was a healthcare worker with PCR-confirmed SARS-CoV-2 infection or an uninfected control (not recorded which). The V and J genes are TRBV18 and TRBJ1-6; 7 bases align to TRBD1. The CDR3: CASSPRDSEVSPLHF. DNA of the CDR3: TGTGCCAGCTCACCCCGGGACAGCGAGGTTTCACCCCTCCACTTT.